These 27 T cell receptor beta chains were sequenced from one sample in a study of shared clonotypes between healthy human individuals. Naive CD8 cells lacked CD45RO and underwent positive selection for CCR7, leaving out terminally differentiated effector memory CD45RA+ cells. The assay was immunoSEQ multiplex PCR, and TCRdb's table has in-frame clones only and misses some. The sample carries around 1.9 million clones, around 93% recorded once. The material sequenced was naive CD8+ T cells from PBMCs. All receptors derive from a man younger than 35 in good health. Some clones in this sample may be carry-over from other donors' samples.

V gene TRBV28 combines with J gene TRBJ2-3; D ambiguous. The CDR3 runs to 13 residues. V lost 9 bases to trimming and J lost 4 bases, with 14 bases between them. Germline loops: CDR1 MDHEN, CDR2 SYDVKM. The CDR3 coding sequence is TGTGCCAGTGACGGAACCTCATCAGATACGCAGTATTTT. Its translation is CASDGTSSDTQYF.

The chain combines TRBV28 with TRBJ1-1; D is uncertain. Germline-derived CDR1 and CDR2 are MDHEN and SYDVKM. V dropped 4 bases and J dropped 9 bases, with 9 bases sitting between them. This CDR3 has 11 amino acids. CDR3 nucleotides: TGTGCCAGCAGTTCAAAGTTGAAAGCTTTCTTT. Encoded protein: CASSSKLKAFF. Full variable domain (remainder filled in from reference TRBV28 and TRBJ1-1): DVKVTQSSRYLVKRTGEKVFLECVQDMDHENMFWYRQDPGLGLRLIYFSYDVKMKEKGDIPEGYSVSREKKERFSLILESASTNQTSMYLCASSSKLKAFFGQGTRLTVV.

The J gene is TRBJ1-2, the V gene TRBV29-1, with D hard to call. V dropped 7 bases and J dropped 5 bases, with 17 bases sitting between them. Germline V gene sequence: CDR1 SQVTM, CDR2 ANQGSEA. The CDR3 is 13 amino acids. The CDR3 sequence is CSALTAGLYGYTF. The CDR3 nucleotides are TGCAGCGCCCTCACGGCAGGACTATATGGCTACACCTTC.

The chain joins TRBV2 to TRBJ1-5; D is possibly TRBD1 (5 bases). The CDR3 has 13 residues. The germline CDR1 and CDR2 sequences are SNHLY and FYNNEI. V was clipped by 6 bases and J by 2 bases, with 8 bases between them. The CDR3 nucleotides read TGTGCCAGCAGGATAGGGGGCAATCAGCCCCAGCATTTT. It yields the protein CASRIGGNQPQHF.

The chain is built from TRBV28 and TRBJ1-2; D uncertain. There are 16 residues in the CDR3. V was shortened by 11 bases and J by 2 bases, with 24 bases between the two germline ends. Looked up from germline, CDR1 is MDHEN and CDR2 is SYDVKM. This CDR3 reads CASHRPWTQENYGYTF. As DNA, the CDR3 is TGTGCCTCTCACCGCCCCTGGACGCAGGAAAACTATGGCTACACCTTC.

In DNA, the CDR3 is TGTGCCATCAGACCCAAGGACAGACAAGAGACCCAGTACTTC. Its protein product is CAIRPKDRQETQYF. The V gene is TRBV10-3, the J gene TRBJ2-5; perhaps TRBD1 as D (6 bases). V lost 6 bases and J lost 2, with 13 bases in between. This CDR3 is 14 amino acids long. In germline, CDR1 is ENHRY, CDR2 SYGVKD.

The V and J genes are TRBV28 and TRBJ2-6; TRBD1 is a possible D gene (6 bases). Germline V gene sequence: CDR1 MDHEN, CDR2 SYDVKM. The CDR3 sequence is 17 residues long. Trimming took 1 base from V and 0 from J, leaving 10 bases between them. The DNA for the CDR3 is TGTGCCAGCAGTTTATTAGGGGGTAACTCTGGGGCCAACGTCCTGACTTTC. Its protein is CASSLLGGNSGANVLTF.

V and J are TRBV11-2 and TRBJ2-1; the D is unclear. V was shortened by 3 bases and J by 14 bases, with 11 bases between the two germline ends. The CDR3 is made up of 11 amino acids. Germline V gene data show CDR1 as SGHAT and CDR2 as FQNNGV. CDR3 bases: TGTGCCAGCAGCTTGCACAGACATAAGTTCTTC. Amino acids: CASSLHRHKFF.

Regarding this clone: Mismatch with germline at one junction end may stem from a read error. J is TRBJ1-2 and V is TRBV4-3, with D unresolved. Germline CDR1 reads LGHNA; CDR2 reads YSLEER. The CDR3 has 13 residues. Written as DNA, the CDR3 is TGCGCCAGCAGCCAAGAATCTTTTGATCGTCCAAGCTTC. It specifies CASSQESFDRPSF.

This chain links TRBV19 with TRBJ2-1; no clear D. The CDR3 spans 13 residues. V shed 3 bases and J shed 10 bases, with 13 bases lying between them. Germline V gene lookup returns CDR1 LNHDA and CDR2 SQIVND (reference sequence). The CDR3 is CASSIGPVGEQFF. In DNA form, the CDR3 reads TGTGCCAGTAGTATTGGGCCCGTGGGGGAGCAGTTCTTC.

The chain links TRBV7-6 to TRBJ2-1; D ambiguous. V was clipped by 1 base and J by 7 bases, with 11 bases between them. The CDR3 length is 14 residues. CDR1 and CDR2 from the germline V gene are SGHVS and FNYEAQ. The CDR3 bases are TGTGCCAGCAGCTTAGATGAGTATATGAATGAGCAGTTCTTC. Its translation: CASSLDEYMNEQFF.

This chain links TRBV29-1 with TRBJ2-5, with D perhaps TRBD2 (5 bases). The ends were cut back, 1 base at V and 7 bases at J, with 10 bases in the middle. The germline gives CDR1 SQVTM, CDR2 ANQGSEA. The CDR3 runs to 12 residues. CDR3 nucleotides: TGCAGCGTTGAAGTCCCCGAGGGGACCCAGTACTTC. It translates to CSVEVPEGTQYF. Full variable domain (outside the CDR3, taken from reference TRBV29-1 and TRBJ2-5): SAVISQKPSRDICQRGTSLTIQCQVDSQVTMMFWYRQQPGQSLTLIATANQGSEATYESGFVIDKFPISRPNLTFSTLTVSNMSPEDSSIYLCSVEVPEGTQYFGPGTRLLVL.

The chain carries TRBV7-8 and TRBJ2-7; TRBD1 matches at 10 bases. In germline, CDR1 is SGHVS, CDR2 FQNEAQ. J gave up 4 bases and V 5 bases, and 5 bases lay outside the gene matches. The CDR3 contains 14 residues. CDR3 in amino acids: CASSVDRGRYEQYF. In DNA form, the CDR3 reads TGTGCCAGCAGCGTGGACAGGGGGAGATACGAGCAGTACTTC.

J is TRBJ2-5 and V is TRBV11-2; D is unresolved. The J call may not be correct, given that the DNA end is closer to TRBJ2-7. In germline, CDR1 is SGHAT, CDR2 FQNNGV. The CDR3 sequence is 14 residues long. The DNA for the CDR3 is TGTGCCAGCAGCCTTTTAATGGTCCCCTACGAGCAGTACTTC. Translated: CASSLLMVPYEQYF.

The chain has TRBV27 and TRBJ2-1; possibly TRBD2 for D (5 bases). The CDR3 covers 16 residues. Trimming stripped 10 bases from V and 0 bases from J, with 19 bases between. Germline V gene lookup returns CDR1 MNHEY and CDR2 SMNVEV (reference sequence). DNA of the CDR3: TGTGCCACCCTGCCCTTAGCGTTCAGCTCCTACAATGAGCAGTTCTTC. Its translation: CATLPLAFSSYNEQFF.

The rearrangement joins TRBV29-1 to TRBJ2-1; 7 bases align to TRBD1. Trimming removed 7 bases from V and 7 bases from J; junction bases left unmatched: 16. The germline V gene has CDR1 SQVTM and CDR2 ANQGSEA. The CDR3 spans 15 residues. CDR3 nucleotides: TGCAGCGCCGCACCGACAGGGCGAACAAGGAATGAGCAGTTCTTC. Translated: CSAAPTGRTRNEQFF.

The J gene is TRBJ2-1, the V gene TRBV11-2; TRBD2 agrees at 7 bases. CDR1 SGHAT and CDR2 FQNNGV come from the germline V gene. J was trimmed by 3 bases and V by 6 bases; bases with no gene match: 14. The CDR3 loop spans 17 amino acids. The CDR3 here is CASSSPAWLAVYNEQFF. Written as DNA, the CDR3 is TGTGCCAGCAGTTCCCCCGCCTGGCTAGCGGTCTACAATGAGCAGTTCTTC.

V is TRBV9 and J is TRBJ2-1, with 9 bases lining up with TRBD1. The CDR3 has 16 residues. V shed 0 bases, J shed 7 bases, and the junction held 8 bases outside the gene matches. Per germline, CDR1 SGDLS and CDR2 YYNGEE. The CDR3 DNA sequence: TGTGCCAGCAGCGTAGTTCCTCGACAGGGGGTAAATGAGCAGTTCTTC. Amino acids: CASSVVPRQGVNEQFF.

This chain's CDR3 is CASSSGLIYEQYF. The CDR3 DNA reads TGTGCCAGCAGCTCAGGGCTCATCTACGAGCAGTACTTC. The chain is built from TRBV11-2 and TRBJ2-7; TRBD1 is a possible D gene (5 bases). This CDR3 region has 13 residues. Germline loops: CDR1 SGHAT, CDR2 FQNNGV. V was clipped by 4 bases and J by 3 bases, with 10 bases between them.

V gene TRBV7-9 combines with J gene TRBJ2-1, with a weak D call TRBD2 (5 bases). The germline gives CDR1 SEHNR, CDR2 FQNEAQ (reference sequence). Trimming took off 4 bases at V and 4 bases at J, with 5 bases between the two ends. This CDR3 comprises 12 residues. The CDR3 DNA reads as TGTGCCAGCAGCTGGGAGTACAATGAGCAGTTCTTC. As protein: CASSWEYNEQFF.

The rearrangement uses TRBV6-5 and TRBJ2-7, with D maybe TRBD1 (6 bases). Germline-derived CDR1 and CDR2 are MNHEY and SVGAGI. The CDR3 sequence is 15 residues long. V lost 0 bases and J 2 bases, leaving 11 bases between the germline ends. This CDR3 is CASSYSTGQAYEQYF. In nucleotides, the CDR3 is TGTGCCAGCAGTTACTCGACAGGCCAAGCCTACGAGCAGTACTTC.

V is TRBV13 and J is TRBJ1-2; weak D call: TRBD1 (6 bases). CDR1 and CDR2 from the germline V gene are PRHDT and FYEKMQ (reference sequence). The CDR3 sequence is 15 residues long. V lost 4 bases, J lost 7 bases, and 19 bases lay in between. CDR3 residues: CASSSQRYGGPGYTF. CDR3 sequence (DNA): TGTGCCAGCAGCTCGCAGAGGTACGGGGGCCCTGGCTACACCTTC.

This clone was seen a single time. V and J are TRBV13 and TRBJ2-2; D remains ambiguous. The ends were cut back, 0 bases at V and 5 bases at J, with 10 bases in the middle. Germline V gene lookup returns CDR1 PRHDT and CDR2 FYEKMQ (reference sequence). This CDR3 spans 15 amino acids. CDR3 loop: CASSLGEGFTGELFF. The CDR3 DNA is TGTGCCAGCAGCTTAGGAGAAGGGTTTACCGGGGAGCTGTTTTTT.

This chain links TRBV7-2 with TRBJ2-1; 7 bases align to TRBD2. The CDR3 loop spans 15 amino acids. CDR1 is SGHTA and CDR2 is FQGNSA in the germline V gene. V gave up 5 bases and J gave up 3 bases; unmatched junction bases: 7. Here the CDR3 DNA reads TGTGCCAGCAGCCTTTTCGCTAGCGGCTACAATGAGCAGTTCTTC. Translated: CASSLFASGYNEQFF.

The chain couples TRBV5-1 to TRBJ2-7; 7 bases line up with TRBD1. After removal of 2 bases from V and 4 bases from J, the junction contained 3 bases not matched to a gene. The CDR3 sequence is 13 residues long. Germline-derived CDR1 and CDR2 are SGHRS and YFSETQ. The CDR3 spells CASSFDRVYEQYF. The DNA for the CDR3 is TGCGCCAGCAGCTTTGACAGGGTTTACGAGCAGTACTTC.

V gene TRBV9 combines with J gene TRBJ1-1; 8 bases agree with TRBD1. The CDR3 spans 16 residues. Trimming cost V 0 bases and J 1 base; bases outside gene matches: 5. Per the germline V gene, CDR1 is SGDLS and CDR2 is YYNGEE. The CDR3 protein is CASSVDQGAPNTEAFF. CDR3 sequence (DNA): TGTGCCAGCAGCGTAGATCAGGGGGCCCCGAACACTGAAGCTTTCTTT. The full variable domain, completed using reference TRBV9 and TRBJ1-1, is DSGVTQTPKHLITATGQRVTLRCSPRSGDLSVYWYQQSLDQGLQFLIQYYNGEERAKGNILERFSAQQFPDLHSELNLSSLELGDSALYFCASSVDQGAPNTEAFFGQGTRLTVV.

The V call is TRBV30, the J call TRBJ2-3; D possibly matches TRBD1 or TRBD2 (6 bases each). The CDR3 extends over 15 amino acids. Germline V gene sequence: CDR1 GTSNPN, CDR2 SVGIG (reference sequence). V was shortened by 2 bases and J by 4 bases, with 16 bases between the two germline ends. CDR3 in DNA: TGTGCCTGGAGTCCGGGGGCGGCGAACCCAGATACGCAGTATTTT. As protein: CAWSPGAANPDTQYF. Full variable domain (missing parts from reference TRBV30 and TRBJ2-3): SQTIHQWPATLVQPVGSPLSLECTVEGTSNPNLYWYRQAAGRGLQLLFYSVGIGQISSEVPQNLSASRPQDRQFILSSKKLLLSDSGFYLCAWSPGAANPDTQYFGPGTRLTVL.